This T cell receptor (beta chain) was documented in a study of CD8 T cells in ankylosing spondylitis. Scientists made TCR beta libraries using quantitative 5'-RACE with molecular barcodes. TCRdb re-called the 5' RACE reads with MiXCR, one entry per CDR3 protein. In the table there are 670,000 or so distinct CDR3 sequences, around 19% of which are singletons. The ends lost 5 bases at V and 2 bases at J; junction bases unmatched: 15. This CDR3 spans 17 amino acids. Germline V gives CDR1 SGHRS, CDR2 YFSETQ. Study findings and constraints: Past research had described some motif variants in reactive arthritis synovial fluid and blood. With a CD8+ phenotype, disease-linked clones were relatively rare in peripheral blood. One TCR beta motif, made up of eight or nine highly homologous variants, appeared characteristic of ankylosing spondylitis blood. There was reportedly significant enrichment of clones that were disease-linked in matched ankylosing spondylitis synovial fluid.

As to this clonotype: What it binds is not known.

The receptor was derived from a male donor with ankylosing spondylitis. V gene TRBV5-1 combines with J gene TRBJ2-7; TRBD1 aligns across 8 bases. Material: blood, either unsorted or a sorted T cell fraction (not recorded which). CDR3 residues: CASSTRQGLNVPYEQYF. In DNA form, the CDR3 reads TGCGCCAGCAGTACGCGACAGGGGTTAAACGTACCCTACGAGCAGTACTTC.